One and the same sample provided the 18 T cell receptor beta chains below, sequenced in a study of cytomegalovirus exposure and HLA in healthy donors. The PCR made use of 60 Vbeta and 13 Jbeta primers. Profiled with immunoSEQ multiplex PCR; TCRdb holds only in-frame clones, not every one. The sample shows approximately 170,000 clones, roughly four fifths of them seen only once. The sample comprised PBMCs. Receptors were obtained from a man in his fifties in good health and CMV-seropositive.

The chain carries TRBV10-3 and TRBJ2-7, with a possible D match to TRBD1 (5 bases). The V end was cut by 3 bases, the J end by 0 bases, with 15 bases between. Germline CDR1 ENHRY, CDR2 SYGVKD. This CDR3 contains 16 residues. This CDR3 reads CAISEQGAVPSYEQYF. DNA for the CDR3: TGTGCCATCAGTGAACAAGGGGCTGTACCCTCCTACGAGCAGTACTTC.

The chain employs TRBV5-1 and TRBJ1-2; 10 bases agree with TRBD1. The germline CDR1 and CDR2 sequences are SGHRS and YFSETQ. Trimming cost V 5 bases and J 0 bases; bases outside gene matches: 10. This CDR3 has 17 amino acids. This CDR3 reads CASSLDRGRSANYGYTF. CDR3 DNA sequence: TGCGCCAGCAGTCTCGACAGGGGGCGGTCAGCTAACTATGGCTACACCTTC.

Details on this clone: The identical CDR3 is also encoded by other nucleotide sequences in the sample. V and J are TRBV27 and TRBJ2-7; 8 bases are shared with TRBD1. The trim removed 0 bases at V and 0 bases at J, leaving 1 base unmatched. The germline CDR1 and CDR2 sequences are MNHEY and SMNVEV (reference sequence). The CDR3 contains 15 residues. Here the CDR3 DNA reads TGTGCCAGCAGTTTATCCGGGACAGGCTCCTACGAGCAGTACTTC. As protein: CASSLSGTGSYEQYF.

This clone was recorded only once. The chain has TRBV11-2 and TRBJ2-7; perhaps TRBD1 as D (6 bases). Germline values: CDR1 SGHAT, CDR2 FQNNGV. CDR3 length equals 15 residues. The germline V and J ends were trimmed by 0 bases and 6 bases, with 15 bases remaining between them. The CDR3 DNA sequence: TGTGCCAGCAGCTTAGATAGGGGACAATGGAGCGAGCAGTACTTC. Translated: CASSLDRGQWSEQYF.

V usage is TRBV7-9 and J usage is TRBJ2-3, with 8 bases identical to TRBD1. The CDR3 is made up of 14 amino acids. Germline CDR1 is SEHNR and CDR2 is FQNEAQ (reference sequence). The V and J ends lost 5 bases and 4 bases, in that order; junction bases with no gene match: 5. CDR3 region: CASSDGTGSDTQYF. CDR3 bases: TGTGCCAGCAGCGACGGGACAGGATCAGATACGCAGTATTTT.

The chain recombines TRBV7-9 with TRBJ1-4; weak D call: TRBD1 (5 bases). V lost 5 bases, J lost 1 base, and 14 bases lay in between. Germline lookup yields CDR1 SEHNR and CDR2 FQNEAQ (reference sequence). The CDR3 has 16 residues. This CDR3 is CASSRLTGGTNEKLFF. The DNA of the CDR3 is TGTGCCAGCAGCCGCCTTACAGGTGGAACTAATGAAAAACTGTTTTTT. Drawing the rest from reference TRBV7-9 and TRBJ1-4, the complete variable domain is DTGVSQNPRHKITKRGQNVTFRCDPISEHNRLYWYRQTLGQGPEFLTYFQNEAQLEKSRLLSDRFSAERPKGSFSTLEIQRTEQGDSAMYLCASSRLTGGTNEKLFFGSGTQLSVL.

V is TRBV30 and J is TRBJ1-6; 9 bases agree with TRBD1. CDR1 is GTSNPN, CDR2 SVGIG, per germline (reference sequence). Trimming took 4 bases from V and 10 from J; bases not matched to a gene: 5. The CDR3 has 13 amino acids. CDR3 loop: CAWKPTGGSPLHF. The CDR3 nucleotides are TGTGCCTGGAAACCTACAGGGGGCTCACCCCTCCACTTT.

This clone has only one observation. The CDR3 loop reads CSVEGGVIGYTF. The CDR3 nucleotides are TGCAGCGTTGAGGGGGGAGTGATTGGCTACACCTTC. The genes are TRBV29-1 and TRBJ1-2; weak D call: TRBD1 (5 bases). Trimming stripped 3 bases from V and 7 bases from J, with 12 bases between. The CDR3 spans 12 residues. Per the germline V gene, CDR1 is SQVTM and CDR2 is ANQGSEA.

This clone was recorded at least ten times. V and J are TRBV4-1 and TRBJ2-1; D ambiguous. The length of the CDR3 is 17 residues. CDR1 and CDR2 from the germline V gene are MGHRA and YSYEKL. V was clipped by 1 base and J by 0 bases, with 13 bases between them. The CDR3 is CASSQVESVLSYNEQFF. CDR3 DNA sequence: TGCGCCAGCAGCCAAGTCGAATCGGTACTCTCCTACAATGAGCAGTTCTTC.

Only a few counts were recorded for this clone. The genes are TRBV29-1 and TRBJ2-1; 8 nucleotides line up with TRBD2. Germline CDR1 SQVTM, CDR2 ANQGSEA. V lost 6 bases, J lost 10 bases, and 5 bases stayed unmatched. This CDR3 is 11 amino acids long. In DNA form, the CDR3 reads TGCAGCGTCCGACTAGCGAGCGAGCAGTTCTTC. This codes for CSVRLASEQFF.

The chain is built from TRBV7-8 and TRBJ1-2; D is possibly TRBD1 (6 bases). CDR1 and CDR2 (germline): SGHVS, FQNEAQ. V gave up 1 base and J gave up 5 bases, with 17 bases separating them. The CDR3 loop spans 16 amino acids. CDR3 bases: TGTGCCAGCAGCTTAGAGGGTTGGCAGGGGTTGTATGGCTACACCTTC. It is translated as CASSLEGWQGLYGYTF.

The chain couples TRBV19 to TRBJ2-3, with 9 bases identical to TRBD2. With V trimmed by 4 bases and J by 2 bases, 7 bases remained unmatched. The germline V gene encodes CDR1 LNHDA and CDR2 SQIVND (reference sequence). The CDR3 covers 16 residues. CDR3 protein: CASSKGVAGATDTQYF. The CDR3, as DNA: TGTGCCAGTAGTAAGGGAGTAGCGGGAGCCACAGATACGCAGTATTTT.

The J gene is TRBJ2-3, the V gene TRBV27; TRBD2 matches 9 bases. CDR1 is MNHEY, CDR2 SMNVEV, per germline (reference sequence). Trimming took 3 bases from V and 2 from J; bases not matched to a gene: 9. The CDR3 contains 17 residues. The CDR3 spells CASSFTMAGGDTDTQYF. The DNA for the CDR3 is TGTGCCAGCAGTTTCACAATGGCGGGAGGGGACACAGATACGCAGTATTTT.

This chain joins TRBV16 and TRBJ2-5; 9 bases map to TRBD1. There are 16 residues in the CDR3. The germline V gene encodes CDR1 KGHSY and CDR2 FQNENV. V lost 5 bases, J lost 0 bases, and 7 bases stayed unmatched. CDR3 nucleotides: TGTGCCAGCAGCAAAGGGACAGGGTTGTACCAAGAGACCCAGTACTTC. Translation gives CASSKGTGLYQETQYF.

This clone showed up just once. The same CDR3 also results from other DNA sequences found in this sample. The V call is TRBV5-1, the J call TRBJ2-2, with D possibly TRBD1 on 5 matching bases. Trimming stripped 3 bases from V and 2 bases from J, with 8 bases between. The V gene's germline CDR1 is SGHRS and CDR2 YFSETQ. This CDR3 is built from 14 residues. The CDR3 loop reads CASSSQGNTGELFF. The CDR3 region has the DNA TGCGCCAGCAGCTCTCAGGGCAACACCGGGGAGCTGTTTTTT.

The chain is built from TRBV19 and TRBJ2-2, with TRBD1 identical over 12 bases. CDR3 length: 16 amino acids. Germline V gene sequence: CDR1 LNHDA, CDR2 SQIVND (reference sequence). Losses at the gene ends were 4 bases for V and 3 bases for J; bases not matched to a gene: 3. This chain's CDR3 is CASSTGQGAYTGELFF. The CDR3 bases are TGTGCCAGTAGTACGGGACAGGGGGCCTACACCGGGGAGCTGTTTTTT.

The chain links TRBV5-1 to TRBJ2-5; the D is unclear. V was trimmed by 1 base and J by 3 bases, leaving 10 bases between them. The CDR3 sequence is 14 residues long. Germline lookup yields CDR1 SGHRS and CDR2 YFSETQ. The CDR3 sequence: CASSLPFSEETQYF. The CDR3, as DNA: TGCGCCAGCAGCTTGCCGTTTTCTGAAGAGACCCAGTACTTC.

The J gene is TRBJ1-1, the V gene TRBV2; TRBD1 might be the D (5 bases). Germline assignment: CDR1 SNHLY and CDR2 FYNNEI. Trimming shortened V by 4 bases and J by 1 base, and 7 bases separated the two germline ends. This CDR3 contains 13 residues. The CDR3: CASSVRANTEAFF. CDR3 nucleotides: TGTGCCAGCAGTGTCAGGGCGAACACTGAAGCTTTCTTT.